The clone carrying this T cell receptor beta chain occurred once. Its specificity is not known. Under the authors' procedure: Owing to the provision of junction-only sequences devoid of quality scores by immunoSEQ, filtering differed. The repertoire was sequenced with immunoSEQ multiplex PCR; TCRdb's copy has only in-frame clones and lacks some. D and trimming were read from the DNA, whereas the V and J calls and clone size are those reported in that table. The table has around 2.3 million clones, approximately 96% seen once. The sample is drawn from a study of shared clonotypes between healthy human individuals. Across the whole study: The cohort comprised two women and three men. Their ages spanned 18 to 49 years. Study-level points and caveats: Some naive CD4 clonotypes, about 5%, turned up in common across several donors.

The germline CDR1 and CDR2 sequences are SEHNR and FQNEAQ (reference sequence). V was shortened by 2 bases and J by 8 bases, with 6 bases between the two germline ends. The CDR3 sequence is 12 residues long. The sample comprised naive CD4+ T cells sorted from blood. Subset: CD45RA+ positively selected. The sequence was obtained from a man younger than 30 in good health. The chain carries TRBV7-9 and TRBJ2-2; D call uncertain. CDR3 DNA: TGTGCCAGCAGCTTAAGGGAAGGGGAGCTGTTTTTT. This gives the protein CASSLREGELFF. Variable domain in full (rest from reference TRBV7-9 and TRBJ2-2): DTGVSQNPRHKITKRGQNVTFRCDPISEHNRLYWYRQTLGQGPEFLTYFQNEAQLEKSRLLSDRFSAERPKGSFSTLEIQRTEQGDSAMYLCASSLREGELFFGEGSRLTVL.